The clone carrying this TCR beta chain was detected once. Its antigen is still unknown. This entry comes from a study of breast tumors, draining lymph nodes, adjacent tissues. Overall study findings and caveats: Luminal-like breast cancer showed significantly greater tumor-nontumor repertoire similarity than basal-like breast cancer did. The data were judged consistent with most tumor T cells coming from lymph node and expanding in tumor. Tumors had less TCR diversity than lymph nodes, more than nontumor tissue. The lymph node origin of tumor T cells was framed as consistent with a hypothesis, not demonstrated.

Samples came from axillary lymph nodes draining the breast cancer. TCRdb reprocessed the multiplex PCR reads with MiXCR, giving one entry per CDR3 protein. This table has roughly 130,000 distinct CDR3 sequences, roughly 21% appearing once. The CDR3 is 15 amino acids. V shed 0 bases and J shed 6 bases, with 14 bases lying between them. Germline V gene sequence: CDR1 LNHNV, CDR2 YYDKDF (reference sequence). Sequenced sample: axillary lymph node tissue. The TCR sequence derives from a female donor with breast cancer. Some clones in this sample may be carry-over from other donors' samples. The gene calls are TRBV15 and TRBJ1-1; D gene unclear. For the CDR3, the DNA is TGTGCCACCAGCAGAGAAGCCCGGGGTGTCGCTGAAGCTTTCTTT. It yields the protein CATSREARGVAEAFF.